This TCR beta chain is drawn from a study of T cell changes during pregnancy in multiple sclerosis. Only in-frame clones appear in the TCRdb table, and some are missing; sequencing was by immunoSEQ multiplex PCR. The data hold tens of thousands of clones, with approximately 91% observed a single time. Germline V gene data show CDR1 as SQVTM and CDR2 as ANQGSEA. V trimming: 7 bases; J trimming: 6 bases; junction bases outside the gene matches: 8. The CDR3 runs 12 residues. The origin of this receptor is a female donor in good health, serving as a control in a pregnancy study. Some clones in this sample may be carry-over from other donors' samples. The starting material was PBMCs, obtained in the first trimester of pregnancy. The genes are TRBV29-1 and TRBJ2-7; TRBD1 aligns across 8 bases. CDR3 loop: CSAATGGFEQYF. The CDR3 nucleotides are TGCAGCGCTGCCACAGGGGGTTTCGAGCAGTACTTC.